One and the same sample provided the 21 T cell receptor beta chains below, sequenced in a study of technical replicates of blood from a few donors. TCRdb's table, derived via immunoSEQ multiplex PCR, lists solely in-frame clones and lacks some. Among about 84,000 clones listed, less than 98% were seen once. Sample: T cells isolated from PBMCs. Receptors were obtained from a human donor in good health.

The chain employs TRBV7-2 and TRBJ1-1, with TRBD1 matching over 12 bases. The V gene end was trimmed by 1 base and the J gene end by 0 bases; junction bases not matched to a gene: 9. CDR1 is SGHTA and CDR2 is FQGNSA in the germline V gene. CDR3 size: 19 residues. In DNA, the CDR3 is TGTGCCAGCAGCTTAGGGAGTTTAGGGGACAGGGGGCTGAACACTGAAGCTTTCTTT. Its translation: CASSLGSLGDRGLNTEAFF.

The rearrangement links TRBV14 to TRBJ2-1; weak D call: TRBD2 (6 bases). The germline V gene encodes CDR1 SGHDN and CDR2 FVKESK. The length of the CDR3 is 17 residues. Trimming took off 3 bases at V and 5 bases at J, with 20 bases between the two ends. The CDR3 DNA sequence: TGTGCCAGCAGCCAGATAGCGGTCGGGTCCCTCGACAATGAGCAGTTCTTC. Protein: CASSQIAVGSLDNEQFF.

This clone appeared a single time. CDR3 loop: CASSLEWTGSGELFF. CDR3 sequence (DNA): TGCGCCAGCAGCTTGGAGTGGACAGGGTCCGGGGAGCTGTTTTTT. The genes are TRBV5-1 and TRBJ2-2, with 8 bases that match TRBD1. Unmatched junction bases numbered 4, after V lost 0 bases and J lost 6 bases. Germline CDR1 and CDR2: SGHRS and YFSETQ. The CDR3 sequence is 15 residues long.

This chain joins TRBV30 and TRBJ1-2; TRBD1 aligns across 7 bases. V was pared by 5 bases and J by 5 bases, with 8 bases of the junction left unmatched. The CDR3 extends over 13 amino acids. Germline CDR1 reads GTSNPN; CDR2 reads SVGIG (reference sequence). The CDR3 protein is CAWGTGTAYGYTF. As DNA, the CDR3 is TGTGCCTGGGGGACCGGGACAGCATATGGCTACACCTTC. Together with reference TRBV30 and TRBJ1-2, the CDR3 gives the full variable domain: SQTIHQWPATLVQPVGSPLSLECTVEGTSNPNLYWYRQAAGRGLQLLFYSVGIGQISSEVPQNLSASRPQDRQFILSSKKLLLSDSGFYLCAWGTGTAYGYTFGSGTRLTVV.

This sequence joins TRBV5-1 and TRBJ2-7, with TRBD1 matching over 7 bases. Germline trimming cut 4 bases from V and 5 bases from J; bases unmatched to any gene: 12. This CDR3 comprises 15 residues. The V gene's germline CDR1 is SGHRS and CDR2 YFSETQ. The CDR3 protein is CASSRFDRDEDEQYF. CDR3 DNA: TGCGCCAGCAGCCGATTTGACAGGGACGAGGACGAGCAGTACTTC.

This chain links TRBV2 with TRBJ2-5; a possible D gene is TRBD2 (6 bases). V lost 6 bases and J lost 4, with 12 bases in between. The CDR3 is made up of 13 amino acids. CDR1 and CDR2 (germline): SNHLY, FYNNEI. The chain's CDR3 is CASSLTRPETQYF. The CDR3 coding sequence is TGTGCCAGCAGCCTGACTAGGCCAGAGACCCAGTACTTC.

The V gene is TRBV27, the J gene TRBJ1-2; a possible D gene is TRBD1 (6 bases). The CDR3 spans 16 residues. Germline V gene lookup returns CDR1 MNHEY and CDR2 SMNVEV (reference sequence). V lost 0 bases and J 6 bases, leaving 17 bases between the germline ends. The CDR3 loop is CASSLSIQGLVDGYTF. In DNA, the CDR3 is TGTGCCAGCAGTTTATCGATACAGGGATTAGTCGATGGCTACACCTTC.

This clone has a single count. The chain joins TRBV27 to TRBJ1-1; no clear D gene. The V gene lost 2 bases and the J gene lost 1 base, with 5 bases spanning the gap. The CDR3 spans 13 residues. The germline V gene has CDR1 MNHEY and CDR2 SMNVEV (reference sequence). This CDR3 reads CASSLRGNTEAFF. The CDR3, as DNA: TGTGCCAGCAGTTTACGGGGGAACACTGAAGCTTTCTTT.

This chain uses TRBV30 with TRBJ1-2; TRBD1 agrees at 9 bases. The CDR3 has 15 residues. V shed 2 bases and J 1 base; nucleotides not matched to a gene: 5. Germline V gene lookup returns CDR1 GTSNPN and CDR2 SVGIG (reference sequence). In nucleotides, the CDR3 is TGTGCCTGGAGTCTTCCGACAGGGGGTAACTATGGCTACACCTTC. Translating it yields CAWSLPTGGNYGYTF.

This chain connects TRBV10-1 to TRBJ1-1, with TRBD1 matching over 8 bases. The CDR3 totals 18 residues. Germline trimming cut 6 bases from V and 1 base from J; bases unmatched to any gene: 16. Per germline, CDR1 WNHNN and CDR2 SYGVQD (reference sequence). CDR3 sequence (DNA): TGCGCCAGCAGCGATTCCAGGGGGCCCAACCCCGCGAACACTGAAGCTTTCTTT. Amino acids: CASSDSRGPNPANTEAFF.

This CDR3 reads CASSLVGLNTEAFF. The CDR3 nucleotides read TGTGCCAGCAGCTTGGTGGGCCTGAACACTGAAGCTTTCTTT. The V and J genes are TRBV5-4 and TRBJ1-1; no firm D call. Germline V gene sequence: CDR1 SGHNT, CDR2 YYREEE (reference sequence). The CDR3 has 14 residues. The V end was cut by 0 bases, the J end by 0 bases, with 6 bases between.

The chain uses TRBV27 and TRBJ2-3; tentative D call: TRBD2 (5 bases). This CDR3 contains 15 residues. Deletions cut 4 bases from V and 1 base from J, with 12 bases between. The germline V gene encodes CDR1 MNHEY and CDR2 SMNVEV (reference sequence). This CDR3 reads CASSSPLRGTDTQYF. For the CDR3, the DNA is TGTGCCAGCAGTTCGCCGCTGCGGGGCACAGATACGCAGTATTTT.

The chain recombines TRBV2 with TRBJ1-2; perhaps TRBD1 as D (6 bases). V lost 5 bases and J lost 6, with 16 bases in between. Germline loops: CDR1 SNHLY, CDR2 FYNNEI. The CDR3 is made up of 14 amino acids. The CDR3 loop is CASSRGGRPHGYTF. The CDR3 DNA is TGTGCCAGCAGTCGAGGGGGACGTCCGCATGGCTACACCTTC. The full variable domain, its missing parts supplied by reference TRBV2 and TRBJ1-2, is EPEVTQTPSHQVTQMGQEVILRCVPISNHLYFYWYRQILGQKVEFLVSFYNNEISEKSEIFDDQFSVERPDGSNFTLKIRSTKLEDSAMYFCASSRGGRPHGYTFGSGTRLTVV.

The chain couples TRBV7-9 to TRBJ2-1; 8 bases align to TRBD2. Germline V gene sequence: CDR1 SEHNR, CDR2 FQNEAQ (reference sequence). Trimming at V came to 2 bases and at J to 7 bases, leaving 13 bases not matched to a gene. CDR3 size: 17 residues. The CDR3 DNA reads as TGTGCCAGCAGCTTACGCCTAGCGGGTCCCGGGGGGAATGAGCAGTTCTTC. As protein: CASSLRLAGPGGNEQFF.

This clone was observed a single time. V is TRBV9 and J is TRBJ2-6; TRBD2 might be the D (6 bases). V dropped 0 bases and J dropped 1 base, with 11 bases sitting between them. CDR1 and CDR2 from the germline V gene are SGDLS and YYNGEE. This CDR3 is 17 amino acids long. The CDR3: CASSVVPGTSGANVLTF. The CDR3 DNA follows: TGTGCCAGCAGCGTAGTCCCGGGGACTTCTGGGGCCAACGTCCTGACTTTC.

The rearrangement uses TRBV10-3 and TRBJ2-7; TRBD1 matches at 10 bases. Germline V gene lookup returns CDR1 ENHRY and CDR2 SYGVKD. The CDR3 runs to 19 residues. V shed 2 bases, J shed 7 bases, and the junction held 20 bases outside the gene matches. This chain's CDR3 is CAISELAIRGQGLAREQYF. The CDR3 DNA is TGTGCCATCAGTGAGCTTGCAATCAGGGGACAGGGGTTAGCGAGGGAGCAGTACTTC.

CDR3 sequence: CASSGGQVIYGYEQYF. The DNA for the CDR3 is TGCGCCAGCAGTGGGGGACAGGTGATATACGGGTACGAGCAGTACTTC. The chain combines TRBV10-2 with TRBJ2-7, with TRBD1 matching 8 bases. Germline V gives CDR1 WSHSY, CDR2 SAAADI. This CDR3 region has 16 residues. V lost 4 bases and J lost 4; bases outside the gene matches: 12.

V is TRBV19 and J is TRBJ2-7, with 8 bases identical to TRBD1. Germline V gene sequence: CDR1 LNHDA, CDR2 SQIVND (reference sequence). Trimming took 5 bases from V and 4 from J; bases not matched to a gene: 10. The CDR3 totals 15 residues. DNA of the CDR3: TGTGCCAGTAGTGCCCAGGGGGCGCGGTCGTACGAGCAGTACTTC. Translating gives CASSAQGARSYEQYF.

The CDR3 coding sequence is TGTGCCAGCAGGGTAGCGGTCTCCTACGAGCAGTACTTC. Translation: CASRVAVSYEQYF. The chain recombines TRBV28 with TRBJ2-7, with D perhaps matching TRBD2 (6 bases). Trimming cost V 6 bases and J 0 bases, with 9 bases left between them. Looked up from germline, CDR1 is MDHEN and CDR2 is SYDVKM. The length of the CDR3 is 13 residues. Full variable domain (rest looked up from reference TRBV28 and TRBJ2-7): DVKVTQSSRYLVKRTGEKVFLECVQDMDHENMFWYRQDPGLGLRLIYFSYDVKMKEKGDIPEGYSVSREKKERFSLILESASTNQTSMYLCASRVAVSYEQYFGPGTRLTVT.

The gene calls are TRBV18 and TRBJ1-4; maybe TRBD1 (6 bases). The germline CDR1 and CDR2 sequences are KGHSH and LQKENI. The CDR3 consists of 15 residues. Trimming cost V 0 bases and J 13 bases, with 18 bases left between them. The CDR3 DNA is TGTGCCAGCTCACCACCTTCCCAGGGAAGGGGGGGACTGTTTTTT. It encodes CASSPPSQGRGGLFF.

This rearrangement joins TRBV2 to TRBJ2-5, with D possibly being TRBD1 (6 bases). The V end was cut by 5 bases, the J end by 1 base, with 14 bases between. CDR3 length equals 15 residues. The V gene's germline CDR1 is SNHLY and CDR2 FYNNEI. The DNA for the CDR3 is TGTGCCAGCAGTCTTTTCACAGGGTCCCAAGAGACCCAGTACTTC. This translates into CASSLFTGSQETQYF.